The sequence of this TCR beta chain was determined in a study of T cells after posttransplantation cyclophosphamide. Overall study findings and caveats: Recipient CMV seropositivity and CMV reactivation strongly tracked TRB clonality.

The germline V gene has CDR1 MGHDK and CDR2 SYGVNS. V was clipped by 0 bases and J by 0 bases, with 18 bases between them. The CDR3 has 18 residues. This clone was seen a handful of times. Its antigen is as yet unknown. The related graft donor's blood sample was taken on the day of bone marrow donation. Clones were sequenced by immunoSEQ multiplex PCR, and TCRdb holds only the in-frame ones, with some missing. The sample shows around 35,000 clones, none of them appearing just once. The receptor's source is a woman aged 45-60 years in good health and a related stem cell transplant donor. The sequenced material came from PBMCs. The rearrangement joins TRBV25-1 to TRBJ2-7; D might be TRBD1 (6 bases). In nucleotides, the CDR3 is TGTGCCAGCAGTGAATATTTTTCAGGGGATCAAAGCTCCTACGAGCAGTACTTC. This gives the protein CASSEYFSGDQSSYEQYF.